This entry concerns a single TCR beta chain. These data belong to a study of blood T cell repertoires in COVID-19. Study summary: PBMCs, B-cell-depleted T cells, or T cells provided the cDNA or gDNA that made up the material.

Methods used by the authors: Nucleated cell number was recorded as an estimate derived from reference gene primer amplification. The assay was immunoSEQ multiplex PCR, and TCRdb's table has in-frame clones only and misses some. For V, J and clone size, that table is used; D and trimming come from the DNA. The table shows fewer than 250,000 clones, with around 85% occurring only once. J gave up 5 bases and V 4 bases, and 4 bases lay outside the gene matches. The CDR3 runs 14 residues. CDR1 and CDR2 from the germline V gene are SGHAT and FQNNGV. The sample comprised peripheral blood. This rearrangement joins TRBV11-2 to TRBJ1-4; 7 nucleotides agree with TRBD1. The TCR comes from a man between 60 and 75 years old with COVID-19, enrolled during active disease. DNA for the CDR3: TGTGCCAGCAGCTGGGGGACAGCAAATGAAAAACTGTTTTTT. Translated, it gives CASSWGTANEKLFF.